This T cell receptor beta chain appears in the sequencing data of a study of CD8 T cells in Susac syndrome. Reverse transcription of about 0.5 to 1 ug RNA used random hexamers. The authors amplified TCR beta CDR3 across 54 Vbeta and 13 Jbeta using immunoSEQ multiplex PCR. TCRdb re-derived calls from the immunoSEQ multiplex PCR reads in MiXCR, one entry per CDR3 protein. The sample holds about 120,000 distinct CDR3 sequences, roughly 92% seen once. CD8+ and CD4+ T cells circulating in blood were sequenced for TCR beta. The study used healthy donors as controls matched for age and sex. The CD8+ and CD4+ T cells were negatively isolated, with the TEMRA cells enriched by FACS. This clonotype has only one observation. Germline CDR1 is SGHDN and CDR2 is FVKESK. The CDR3 runs to 14 residues. V was trimmed by 2 bases and J by 6 bases, leaving 14 bases between them.

The V gene is TRBV14, the J gene TRBJ2-7, with D possibly matching TRBD2 (7 bases). This clonotype was sampled from a human donor in good health. The sample taken for sequencing was CD8+ T cells from PBMCs. The CDR3 nucleotides read TGTGCCAGCAGCCAACTAGCGGTAGGGGGCGAGCAGTACTTC. Translating it yields CASSQLAVGGEQYF.